This is a list of T cell receptor beta chains from one sample in a study of blood T cell repertoires in COVID-19. Data came from immunoSEQ multiplex PCR; TCRdb stores just in-frame clones and leaves some out. Among 65,000 to 85,000 clones listed, about 70% were seen once. The specimen sequenced was peripheral blood. These receptors all come from a man aged 45-65 years with active or convalescent COVID-19. Both conserved end residues are part of each CDR3. Fields, in order: clone size, CDR3 length, V gene, D gene, J gene, CDR3 DNA, CDR3 protein. D genes are given only for firm matches. A clone size is listed for some rows: how often the clone was seen (once, few, many), or a class if it is expanded.

>few|15|TRBV6-5|TRBD1|TRBJ2-7
TGTGCCAGCAGTTACGCCGGGACAGGGGTCTACGAGCAGTACTTC
CASSYAGTGVYEQYF
>-|16|TRBV29-1|-|TRBJ2-6
TGCAGCGTTAATGCAGGTTTTGTAGCTGGGGCCAACGTCCTGACTTTC
CSVNAGFVAGANVLTF
>-|13|TRBV10-3|-|TRBJ2-3
TGTGCCATCACGGGGACTAGCACAGATACGCAGTATTTT
CAITGTSTDTQYF
>-|14|TRBV19|TRBD1|TRBJ2-2
TGTGCCAGTAGTGGGACAGGGGGCTCCGGGGAGCTGTTTTTT
CASSGTGGSGELFF
>few|15|TRBV18|TRBD2|TRBJ2-3
TGTGCCAGCTCACAAACTAGCGGAAGCACAGATACGCAGTATTTT
CASSQTSGSTDTQYF
>once|17|TRBV11-3|-|TRBJ2-1
TGTGCCAGCAGCTTAGCGTGGGGGCCGAGCTCCTACAATGAGCAGTTCTTC
CASSLAWGPSSYNEQFF
>-|13|TRBV5-4|-|TRBJ1-4
TGTGCCAGCAGCTTTCCTGGAGATGAAAAACTGTTTTTT
CASSFPGDEKLFF
>-|14|TRBV7-9|TRBD1|TRBJ2-7
TGTGCCAGCAGCTCGACAGGGTCCCCCTACGAGCAGTACTTC
CASSSTGSPYEQYF
>medium-sized|19|TRBV19|TRBD2|TRBJ2-5
TGTGCCAGTAGTATAGTAACCGGGACTAGCGGGGGGAATCAAGAGACCCAGTACTTC
CASSIVTGTSGGNQETQYF
>-|16|TRBV7-6|TRBD2|TRBJ2-3
TGTGCCAGCAGCCCTACGGGCGGGGGGAACACAGATACGCAGTATTTT
CASSPTGGGNTDTQYF
>once|14|TRBV3-1/TRBV3-2|-|TRBJ2-5
TGTGCCAGCAGCCAAGATCACAGGCTTGAGACCCAGTACTTC
CASSQDHRLETQYF
>-|15|TRBV19|TRBD2|TRBJ2-1
TGTGCCAGTAGTATGGTGGCCGGGGGGGCCCGTGAGCAGTTCTTC
CASSMVAGGAREQFF
>-|11|TRBV20-1|-|TRBJ2-1
TGCAGTGCTTCAACTTCCTATGAGCAGTTCTTC
CSASTSYEQFF
>once|12|TRBV10-2|-|TRBJ2-5
TGCGCCAGCGGTCTCGCGGGGCCTATCCAGTACTTC
CASGLAGPIQYF
>-|14|TRBV4-3|TRBD2|TRBJ2-1
TGCGCCAGTACTCTGGGGCGGGGGGGGGATGAGCAGTTCTTC
CASTLGRGGDEQFF
>-|17|TRBV5-1|-|TRBJ2-2
TGCGCCAGCAGCTTGGGGACGGGGGGCGTCGGCATCGGGGAGCTGTTTTTT
CASSLGTGGVGIGELFF
>-|13|TRBV11-3|-|TRBJ2-1
TGTGCCAGCAGCGTTGGGAGTTACAATGAGCAGTTCTTC
CASSVGSYNEQFF
>-|14|TRBV6-4|TRBD2|TRBJ2-1
TGTGCCAGCAGTGGACTAGCGGGGGGGCATGAGCAGTTCTTC
CASSGLAGGHEQFF